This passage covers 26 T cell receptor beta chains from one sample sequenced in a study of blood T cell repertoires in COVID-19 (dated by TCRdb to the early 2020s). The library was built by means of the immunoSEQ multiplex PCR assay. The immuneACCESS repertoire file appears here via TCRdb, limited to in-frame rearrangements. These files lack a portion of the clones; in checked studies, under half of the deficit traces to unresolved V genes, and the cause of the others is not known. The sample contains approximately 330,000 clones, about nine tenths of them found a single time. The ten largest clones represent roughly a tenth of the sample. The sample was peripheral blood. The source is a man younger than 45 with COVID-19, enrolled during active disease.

CDR3: CASSFDRNTEAFF. In nucleotides, the CDR3 is TGTGCCAGCAGTTTCGACAGGAACACTGAAGCTTTCTTT. The V call is TRBV27, the J call TRBJ1-1, with TRBD1 as a possible D gene (5 bases). Trimming took off 3 bases at V and 1 base at J, with 6 bases between the two ends. CDR1 is MNHEY and CDR2 is SMNVEV in the germline V gene (reference sequence). This CDR3 contains 13 residues.

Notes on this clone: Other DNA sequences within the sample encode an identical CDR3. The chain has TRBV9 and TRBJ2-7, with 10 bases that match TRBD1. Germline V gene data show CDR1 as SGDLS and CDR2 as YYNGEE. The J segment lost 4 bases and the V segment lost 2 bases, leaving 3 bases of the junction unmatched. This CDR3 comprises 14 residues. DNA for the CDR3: TGTGCCAGCAGCGTGGGACAGGGGAATTACGAGCAGTACTTC. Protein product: CASSVGQGNYEQYF. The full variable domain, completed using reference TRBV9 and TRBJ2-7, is DSGVTQTPKHLITATGQRVTLRCSPRSGDLSVYWYQQSLDQGLQFLIQYYNGEERAKGNILERFSAQQFPDLHSELNLSSLELGDSALYFCASSVGQGNYEQYFGPGTRLTVT.

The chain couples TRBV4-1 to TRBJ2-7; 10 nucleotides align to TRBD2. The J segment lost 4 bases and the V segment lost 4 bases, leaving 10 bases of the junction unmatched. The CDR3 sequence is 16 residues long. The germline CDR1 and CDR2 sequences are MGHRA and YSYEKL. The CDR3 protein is CASSPGWVAGGYEQYF. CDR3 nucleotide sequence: TGCGCCAGCAGCCCCGGTTGGGTAGCGGGAGGTTACGAGCAGTACTTC.

The CDR3 sequence is CASIKTGYNEQFF. The CDR3 coding sequence is TGTGCCAGCATCAAAACAGGATACAATGAGCAGTTCTTC. This chain links TRBV6-5 with TRBJ2-1; the D gene is possibly TRBD1 (5 bases). Per the germline V gene, CDR1 is MNHEY and CDR2 is SVGAGI. Trimming took off 7 bases at V and 4 bases at J, with 11 bases between the two ends. The CDR3 has 13 residues.

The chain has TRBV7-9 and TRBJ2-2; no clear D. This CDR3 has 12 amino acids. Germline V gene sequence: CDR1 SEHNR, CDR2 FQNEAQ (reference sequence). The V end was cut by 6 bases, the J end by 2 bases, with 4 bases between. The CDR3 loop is CASRRNTGELFF. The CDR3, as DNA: TGTGCCAGCAGGCGTAACACCGGGGAGCTGTTTTTT.

CDR3 region: CASSDRGRIYNSPLHF. The CDR3 DNA follows: TGTGCCAGCAGCGACAGGGGCCGAATCTATAATTCACCCCTCCACTTT. V and J are TRBV3-1 (or the pseudogene TRBV3-2) and TRBJ1-6; 8 positions match TRBD1. Germline CDR1 and CDR2: LGHDT and YNNKEL (reference sequence). The CDR3 spans 16 residues. Losses at the gene ends were 5 bases for V and 3 bases for J; bases not matched to a gene: 6.

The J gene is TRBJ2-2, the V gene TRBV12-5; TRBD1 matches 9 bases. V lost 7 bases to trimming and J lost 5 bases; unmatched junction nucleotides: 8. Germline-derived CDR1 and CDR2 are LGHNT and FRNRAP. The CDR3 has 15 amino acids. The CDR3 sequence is CASVAGQGRTGELFF. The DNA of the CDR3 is TGTGCTAGTGTGGCTGGACAGGGGCGTACCGGGGAGCTGTTTTTT.

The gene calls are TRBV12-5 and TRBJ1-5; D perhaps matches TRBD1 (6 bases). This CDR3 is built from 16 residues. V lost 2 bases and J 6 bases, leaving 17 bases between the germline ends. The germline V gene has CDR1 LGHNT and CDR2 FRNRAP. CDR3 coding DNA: TGTGCTAGTGGTTTGCAACAGGGAACGTCCACTCAGCCCCAGCATTTT. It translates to CASGLQQGTSTQPQHF.

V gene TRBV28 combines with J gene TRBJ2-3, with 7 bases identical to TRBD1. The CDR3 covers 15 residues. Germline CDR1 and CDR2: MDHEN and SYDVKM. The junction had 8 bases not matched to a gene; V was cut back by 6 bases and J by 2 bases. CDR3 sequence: CASSRPGQPTDTQYF. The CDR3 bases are TGTGCCAGCAGCCGACCGGGACAGCCCACAGATACGCAGTATTTT. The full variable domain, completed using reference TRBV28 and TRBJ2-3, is DVKVTQSSRYLVKRTGEKVFLECVQDMDHENMFWYRQDPGLGLRLIYFSYDVKMKEKGDIPEGYSVSREKKERFSLILESASTNQTSMYLCASSRPGQPTDTQYFGPGTRLTVL.

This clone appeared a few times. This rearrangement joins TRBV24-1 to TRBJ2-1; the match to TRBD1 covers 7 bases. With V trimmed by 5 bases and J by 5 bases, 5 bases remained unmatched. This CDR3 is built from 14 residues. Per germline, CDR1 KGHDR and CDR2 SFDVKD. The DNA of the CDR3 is TGTGCCACCAGTGCGGGACAGTCGCACAATGAGCAGTTCTTC. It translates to CATSAGQSHNEQFF.

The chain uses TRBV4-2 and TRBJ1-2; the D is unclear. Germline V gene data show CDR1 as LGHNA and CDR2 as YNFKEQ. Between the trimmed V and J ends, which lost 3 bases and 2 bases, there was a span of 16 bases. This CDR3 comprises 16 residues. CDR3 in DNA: TGTGCCAGCAGCCAGCAGACCGTGACAACCAACTATGGCTACACCTTC. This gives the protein CASSQQTVTTNYGYTF.

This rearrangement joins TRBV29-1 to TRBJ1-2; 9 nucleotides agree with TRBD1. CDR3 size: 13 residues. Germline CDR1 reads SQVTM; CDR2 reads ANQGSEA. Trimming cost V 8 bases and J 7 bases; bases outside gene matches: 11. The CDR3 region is CSTVRTGVPGYTF. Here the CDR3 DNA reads TGCAGCACCGTTCGGACAGGGGTCCCTGGCTACACCTTC.

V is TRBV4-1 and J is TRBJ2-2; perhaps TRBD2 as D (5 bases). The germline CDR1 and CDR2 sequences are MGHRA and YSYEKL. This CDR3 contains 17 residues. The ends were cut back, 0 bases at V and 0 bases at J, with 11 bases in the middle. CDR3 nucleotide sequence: TGCGCCAGCAGCCAAGACCGAGGGTTCGCGAACACCGGGGAGCTGTTTTTT. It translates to CASSQDRGFANTGELFF.

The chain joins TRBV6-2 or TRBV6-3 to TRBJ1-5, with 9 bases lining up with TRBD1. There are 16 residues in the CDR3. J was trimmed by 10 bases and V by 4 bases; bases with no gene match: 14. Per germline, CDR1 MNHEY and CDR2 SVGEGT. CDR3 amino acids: CASSSAGTGTFAPQHF. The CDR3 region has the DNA TGTGCCAGCAGTTCCGCCGGGACAGGGACCTTCGCCCCCCAGCATTTT.

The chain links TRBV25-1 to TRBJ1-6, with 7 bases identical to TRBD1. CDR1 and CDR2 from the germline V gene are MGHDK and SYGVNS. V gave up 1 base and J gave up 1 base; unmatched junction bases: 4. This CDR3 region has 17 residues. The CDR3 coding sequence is TGTGCCAGCAGTGAATTCAGGGGGGAATCCTATAATTCACCCCTCCACTTT. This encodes CASSEFRGESYNSPLHF.

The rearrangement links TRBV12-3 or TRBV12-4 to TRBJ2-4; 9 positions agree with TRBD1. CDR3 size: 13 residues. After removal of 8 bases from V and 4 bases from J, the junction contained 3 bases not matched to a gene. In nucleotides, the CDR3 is TGTGCCAGCTCGGGACAGGGAAAAAACATTCAGTACTTC. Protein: CASSGQGKNIQYF.

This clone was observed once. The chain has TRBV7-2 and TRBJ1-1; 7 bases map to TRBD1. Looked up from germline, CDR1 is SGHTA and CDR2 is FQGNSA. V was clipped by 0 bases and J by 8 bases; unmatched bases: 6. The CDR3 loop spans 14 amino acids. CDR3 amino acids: CASSLARRTGEAFF. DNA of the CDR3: TGTGCCAGCAGCTTAGCGCGGAGGACAGGCGAAGCTTTCTTT.

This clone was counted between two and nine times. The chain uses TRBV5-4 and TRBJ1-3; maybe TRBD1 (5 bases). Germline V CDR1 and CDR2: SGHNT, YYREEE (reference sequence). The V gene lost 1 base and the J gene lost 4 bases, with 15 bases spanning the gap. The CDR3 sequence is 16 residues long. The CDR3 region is CASSLIGGWEGNTIYF. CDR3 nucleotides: TGTGCCAGCAGCTTGATCGGGGGTTGGGAAGGAAACACCATATATTTT.

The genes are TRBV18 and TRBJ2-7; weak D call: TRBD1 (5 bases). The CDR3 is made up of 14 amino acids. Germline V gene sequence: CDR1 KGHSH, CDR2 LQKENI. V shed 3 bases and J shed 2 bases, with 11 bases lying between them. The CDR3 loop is CASSPGYRTYEQYF. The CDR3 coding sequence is TGTGCCAGCTCACCTGGGTACAGGACCTACGAGCAGTACTTC.

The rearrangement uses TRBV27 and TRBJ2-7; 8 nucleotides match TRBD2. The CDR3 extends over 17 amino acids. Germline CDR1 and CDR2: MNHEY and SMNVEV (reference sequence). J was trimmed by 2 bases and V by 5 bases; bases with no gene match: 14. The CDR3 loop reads CASSTTSRGGITYEQYF. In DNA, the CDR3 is TGTGCCAGCAGTACCACCTCTCGGGGGGGGATCACCTACGAGCAGTACTTC.

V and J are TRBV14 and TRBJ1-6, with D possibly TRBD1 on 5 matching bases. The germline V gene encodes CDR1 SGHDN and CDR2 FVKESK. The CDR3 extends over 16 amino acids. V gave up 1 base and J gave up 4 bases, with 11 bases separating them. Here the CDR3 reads CASSQAWGSYNSPLHF. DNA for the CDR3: TGTGCCAGCAGCCAAGCATGGGGCTCTTATAATTCACCCCTCCACTTT.

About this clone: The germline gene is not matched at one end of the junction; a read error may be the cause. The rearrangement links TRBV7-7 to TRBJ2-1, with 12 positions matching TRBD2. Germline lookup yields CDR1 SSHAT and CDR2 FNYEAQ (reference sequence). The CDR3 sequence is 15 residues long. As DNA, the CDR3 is TGTGCCAGCAGCCTAGCGGGGGGGCCGGGCAATGAGCAGTTCTTC. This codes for CASSLAGGPGNEQFF.

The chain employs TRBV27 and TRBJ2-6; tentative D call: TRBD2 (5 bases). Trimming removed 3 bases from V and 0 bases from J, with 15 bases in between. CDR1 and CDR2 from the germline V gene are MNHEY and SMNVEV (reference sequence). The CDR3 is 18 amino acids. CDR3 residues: CASSLRAARSSGANVLTF. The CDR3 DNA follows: TGTGCCAGCAGTTTGAGGGCAGCTAGATCCTCTGGGGCCAACGTCCTGACTTTC.

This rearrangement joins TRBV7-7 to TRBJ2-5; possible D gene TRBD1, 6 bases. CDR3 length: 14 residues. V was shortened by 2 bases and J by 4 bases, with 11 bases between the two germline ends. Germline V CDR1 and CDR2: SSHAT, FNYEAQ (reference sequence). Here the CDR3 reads CASSLNAGVETQYF. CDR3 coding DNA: TGTGCCAGCAGCTTAAATGCAGGGGTAGAGACCCAGTACTTC.

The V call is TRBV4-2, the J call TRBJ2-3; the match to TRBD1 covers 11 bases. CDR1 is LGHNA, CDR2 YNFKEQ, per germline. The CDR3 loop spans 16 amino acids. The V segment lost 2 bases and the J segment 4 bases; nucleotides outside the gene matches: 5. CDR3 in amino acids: CASSQMDRGQADTQYF. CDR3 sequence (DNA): TGTGCCAGCAGCCAAATGGACAGGGGGCAGGCAGATACGCAGTATTTT.

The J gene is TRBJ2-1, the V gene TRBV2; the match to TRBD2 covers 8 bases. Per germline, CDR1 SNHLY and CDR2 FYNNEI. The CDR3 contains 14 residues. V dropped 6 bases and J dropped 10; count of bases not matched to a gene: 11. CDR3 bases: TGTGCCAGCAGGCGTCCCGGGAGGGCCGAAGAGCAGTTCTTC. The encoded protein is CASRRPGRAEEQFF.